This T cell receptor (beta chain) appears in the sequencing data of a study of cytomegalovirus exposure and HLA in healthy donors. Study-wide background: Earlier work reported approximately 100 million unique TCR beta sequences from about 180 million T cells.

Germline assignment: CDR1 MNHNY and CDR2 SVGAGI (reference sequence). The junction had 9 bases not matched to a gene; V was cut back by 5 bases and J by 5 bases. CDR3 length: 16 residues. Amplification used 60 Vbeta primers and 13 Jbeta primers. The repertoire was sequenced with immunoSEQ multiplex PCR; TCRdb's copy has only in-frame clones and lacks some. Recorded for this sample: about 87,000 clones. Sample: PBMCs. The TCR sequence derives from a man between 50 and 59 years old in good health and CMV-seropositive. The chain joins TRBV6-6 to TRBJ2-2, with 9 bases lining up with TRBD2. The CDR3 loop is CASSVLGGRGTGELFF. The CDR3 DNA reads TGTGCCAGCAGTGTACTCGGCGGGAGGGGTACCGGGGAGCTGTTTTTT.